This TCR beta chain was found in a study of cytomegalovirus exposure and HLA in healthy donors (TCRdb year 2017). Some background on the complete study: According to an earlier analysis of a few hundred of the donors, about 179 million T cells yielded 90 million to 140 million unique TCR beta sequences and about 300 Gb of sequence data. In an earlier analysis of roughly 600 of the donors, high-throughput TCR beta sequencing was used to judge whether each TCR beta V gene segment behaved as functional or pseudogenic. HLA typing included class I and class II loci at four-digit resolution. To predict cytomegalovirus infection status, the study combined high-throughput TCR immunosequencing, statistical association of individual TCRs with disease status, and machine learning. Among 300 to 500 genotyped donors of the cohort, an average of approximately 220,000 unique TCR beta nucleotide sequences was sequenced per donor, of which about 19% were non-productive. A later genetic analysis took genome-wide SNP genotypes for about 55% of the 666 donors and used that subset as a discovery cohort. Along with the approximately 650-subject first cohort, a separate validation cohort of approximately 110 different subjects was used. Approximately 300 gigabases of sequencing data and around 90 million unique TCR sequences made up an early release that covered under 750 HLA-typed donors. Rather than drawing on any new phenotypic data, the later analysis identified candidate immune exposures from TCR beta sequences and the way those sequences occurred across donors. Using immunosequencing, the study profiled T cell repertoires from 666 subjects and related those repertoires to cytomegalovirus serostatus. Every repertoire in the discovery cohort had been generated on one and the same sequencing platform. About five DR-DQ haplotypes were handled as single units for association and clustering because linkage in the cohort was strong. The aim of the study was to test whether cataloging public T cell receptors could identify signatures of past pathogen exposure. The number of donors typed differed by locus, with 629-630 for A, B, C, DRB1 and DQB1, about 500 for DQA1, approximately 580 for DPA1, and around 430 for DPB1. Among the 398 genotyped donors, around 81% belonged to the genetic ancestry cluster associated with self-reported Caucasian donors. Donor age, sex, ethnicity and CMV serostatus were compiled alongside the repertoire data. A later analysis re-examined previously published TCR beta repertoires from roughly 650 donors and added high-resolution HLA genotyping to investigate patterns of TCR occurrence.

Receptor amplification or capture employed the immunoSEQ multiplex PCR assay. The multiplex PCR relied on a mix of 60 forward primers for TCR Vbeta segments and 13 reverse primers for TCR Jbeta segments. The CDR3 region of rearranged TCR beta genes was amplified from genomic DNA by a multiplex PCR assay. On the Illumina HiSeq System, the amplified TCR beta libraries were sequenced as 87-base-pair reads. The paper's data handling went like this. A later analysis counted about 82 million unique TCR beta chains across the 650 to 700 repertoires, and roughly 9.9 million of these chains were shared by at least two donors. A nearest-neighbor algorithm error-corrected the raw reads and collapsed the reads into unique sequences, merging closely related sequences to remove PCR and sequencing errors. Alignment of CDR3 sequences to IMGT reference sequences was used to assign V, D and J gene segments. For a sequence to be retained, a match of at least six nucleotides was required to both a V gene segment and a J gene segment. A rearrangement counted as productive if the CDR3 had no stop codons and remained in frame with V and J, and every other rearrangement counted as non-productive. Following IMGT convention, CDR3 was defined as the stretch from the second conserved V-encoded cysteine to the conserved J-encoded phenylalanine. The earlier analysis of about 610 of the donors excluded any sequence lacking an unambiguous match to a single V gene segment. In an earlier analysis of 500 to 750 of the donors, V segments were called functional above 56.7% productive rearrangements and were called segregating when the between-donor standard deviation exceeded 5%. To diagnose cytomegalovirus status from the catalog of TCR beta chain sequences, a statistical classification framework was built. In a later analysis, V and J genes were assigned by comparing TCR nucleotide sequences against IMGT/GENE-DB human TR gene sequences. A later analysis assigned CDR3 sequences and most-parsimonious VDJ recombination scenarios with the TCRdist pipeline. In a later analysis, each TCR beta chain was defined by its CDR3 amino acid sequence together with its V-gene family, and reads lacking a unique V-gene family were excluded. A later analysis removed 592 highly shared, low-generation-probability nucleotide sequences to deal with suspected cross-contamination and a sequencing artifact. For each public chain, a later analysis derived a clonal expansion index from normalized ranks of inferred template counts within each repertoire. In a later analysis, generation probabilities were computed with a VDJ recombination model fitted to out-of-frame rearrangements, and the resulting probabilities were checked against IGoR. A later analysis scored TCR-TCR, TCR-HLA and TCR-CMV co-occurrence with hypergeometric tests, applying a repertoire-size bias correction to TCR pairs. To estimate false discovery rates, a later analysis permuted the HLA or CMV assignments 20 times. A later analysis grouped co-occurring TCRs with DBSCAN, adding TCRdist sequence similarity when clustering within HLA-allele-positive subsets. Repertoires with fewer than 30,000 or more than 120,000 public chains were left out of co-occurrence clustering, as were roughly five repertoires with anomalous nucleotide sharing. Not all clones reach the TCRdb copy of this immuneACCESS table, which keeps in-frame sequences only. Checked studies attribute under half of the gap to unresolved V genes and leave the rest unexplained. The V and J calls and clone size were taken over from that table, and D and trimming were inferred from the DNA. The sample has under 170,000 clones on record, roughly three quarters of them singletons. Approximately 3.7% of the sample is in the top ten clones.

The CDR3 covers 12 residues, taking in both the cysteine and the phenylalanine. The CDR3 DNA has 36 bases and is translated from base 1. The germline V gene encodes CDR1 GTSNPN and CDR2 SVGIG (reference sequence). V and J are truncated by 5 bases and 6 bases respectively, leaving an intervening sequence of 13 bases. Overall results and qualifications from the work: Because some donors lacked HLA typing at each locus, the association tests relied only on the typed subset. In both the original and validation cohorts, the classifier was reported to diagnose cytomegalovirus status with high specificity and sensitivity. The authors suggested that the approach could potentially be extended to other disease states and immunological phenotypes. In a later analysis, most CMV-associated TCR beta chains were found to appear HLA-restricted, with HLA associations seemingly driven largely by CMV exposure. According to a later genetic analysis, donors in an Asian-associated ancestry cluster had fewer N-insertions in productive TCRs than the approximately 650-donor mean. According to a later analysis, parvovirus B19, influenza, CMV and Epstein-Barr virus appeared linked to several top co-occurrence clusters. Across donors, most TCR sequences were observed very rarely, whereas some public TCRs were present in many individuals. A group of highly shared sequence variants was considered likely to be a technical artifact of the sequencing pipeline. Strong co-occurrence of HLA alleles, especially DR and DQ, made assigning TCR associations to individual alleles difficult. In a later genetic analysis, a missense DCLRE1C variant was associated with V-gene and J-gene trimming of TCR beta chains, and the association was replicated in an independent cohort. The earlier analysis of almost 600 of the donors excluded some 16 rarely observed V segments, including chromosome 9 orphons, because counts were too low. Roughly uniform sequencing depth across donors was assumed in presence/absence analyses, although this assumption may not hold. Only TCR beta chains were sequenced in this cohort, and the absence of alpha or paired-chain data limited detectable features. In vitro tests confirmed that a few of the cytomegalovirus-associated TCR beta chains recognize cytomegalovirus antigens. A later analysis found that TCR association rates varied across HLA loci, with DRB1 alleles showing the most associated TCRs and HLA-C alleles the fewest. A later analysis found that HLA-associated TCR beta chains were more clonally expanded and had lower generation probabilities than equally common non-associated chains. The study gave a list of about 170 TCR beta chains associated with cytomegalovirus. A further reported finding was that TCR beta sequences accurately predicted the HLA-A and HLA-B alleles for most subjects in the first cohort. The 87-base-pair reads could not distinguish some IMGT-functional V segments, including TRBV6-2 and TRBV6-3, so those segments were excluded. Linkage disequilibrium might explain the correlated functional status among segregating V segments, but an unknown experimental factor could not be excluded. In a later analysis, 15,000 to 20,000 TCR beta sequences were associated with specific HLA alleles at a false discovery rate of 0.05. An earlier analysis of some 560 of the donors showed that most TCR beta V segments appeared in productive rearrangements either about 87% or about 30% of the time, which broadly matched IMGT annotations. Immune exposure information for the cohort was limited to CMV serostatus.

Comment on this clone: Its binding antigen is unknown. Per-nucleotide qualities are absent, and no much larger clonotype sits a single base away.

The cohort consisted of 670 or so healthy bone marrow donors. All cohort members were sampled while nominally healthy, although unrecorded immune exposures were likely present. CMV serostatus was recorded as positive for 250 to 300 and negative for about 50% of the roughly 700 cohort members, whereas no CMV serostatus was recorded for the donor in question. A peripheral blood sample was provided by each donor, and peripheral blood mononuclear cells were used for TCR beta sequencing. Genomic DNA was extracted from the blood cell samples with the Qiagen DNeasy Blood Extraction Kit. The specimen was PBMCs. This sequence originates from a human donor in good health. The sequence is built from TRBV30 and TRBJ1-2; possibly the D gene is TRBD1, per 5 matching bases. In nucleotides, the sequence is TGTGCCTGGGTCCAGGGTAAGGATGGCTACACCTTC. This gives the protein CAWVQGKDGYTF.